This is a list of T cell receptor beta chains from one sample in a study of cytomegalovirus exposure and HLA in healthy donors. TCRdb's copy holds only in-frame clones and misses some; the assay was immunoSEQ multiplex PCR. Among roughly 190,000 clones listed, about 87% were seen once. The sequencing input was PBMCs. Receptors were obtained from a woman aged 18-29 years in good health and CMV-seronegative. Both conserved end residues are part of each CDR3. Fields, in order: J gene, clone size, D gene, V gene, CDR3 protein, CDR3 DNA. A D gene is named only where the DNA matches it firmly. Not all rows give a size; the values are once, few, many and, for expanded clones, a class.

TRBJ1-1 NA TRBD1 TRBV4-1 CASSQDGLGFGQANTEAFF TGCGCCAGCAGCCAAGACGGCCTTGGTTTTGGACAGGCGAACACTGAAGCTTTCTTT
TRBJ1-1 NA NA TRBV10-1 CASTRGAFF TGCGCCAGCACGAGGGGGGCTTTCTTT
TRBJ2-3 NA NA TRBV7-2 CASSLSPSDTQYF TGTGCCAGCAGCCTGAGCCCGTCAGATACGCAGTATTTT
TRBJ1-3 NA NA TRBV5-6 CASNLRTGGFAGNTIYF TGTGCCAGTAACTTGAGGACGGGGGGTTTCGCTGGAAACACCATATATTTT
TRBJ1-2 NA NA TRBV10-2 CASNQPGRHGYTF TGCGCCAGCAACCAACCGGGTCGACATGGCTACACCTTC
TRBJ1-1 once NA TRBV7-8 CASSFFPQGTNTEAFF TGTGCCAGCAGCTTCTTTCCCCAGGGTACGAACACTGAAGCTTTCTTT
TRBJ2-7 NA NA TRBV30 CAWSVRERRFYEQYF TGTGCCTGGAGTGTACGAGAGCGGAGATTCTACGAGCAGTACTTC
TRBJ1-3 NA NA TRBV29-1 CSVVGRLSNTIYF TGCAGCGTTGTGGGCAGGCTCTCAAACACCATATATTTT
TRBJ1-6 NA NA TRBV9 CASSVGGPEDSPLHF TGTGCCAGCAGCGTAGGAGGGCCTGAGGATTCACCCCTCCACTTT
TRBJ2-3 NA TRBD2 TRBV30 CAWEGLYSTDTQYF TGTGCCTGGGAGGGACTATATAGCACAGATACGCAGTATTTT
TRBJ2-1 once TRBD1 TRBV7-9 CASSILDRGNEQFF TGTGCCAGCAGCATCCTGGACAGGGGGAATGAGCAGTTCTTC
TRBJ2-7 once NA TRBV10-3 CATSVRSRYEQYF TGTGCCACCTCGGTGAGGAGTCGGTACGAGCAGTACTTC
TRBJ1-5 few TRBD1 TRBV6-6 CASTIQGGNNQPQHF TGTGCCAGCACCATACAGGGGGGAAACAATCAGCCCCAGCATTTT
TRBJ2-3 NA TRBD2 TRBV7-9 CASSQGLAGGIDTQYF TGTGCCAGCAGCCAGGGACTAGCGGGAGGTATAGATACGCAGTATTTT
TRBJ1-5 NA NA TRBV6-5 CASSYSVEQPQHF TGTGCCAGCAGTTACTCGGTGGAGCAGCCCCAGCATTTT
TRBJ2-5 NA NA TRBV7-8 CASRPQGNEETQYF TGTGCCAGCAGACCCCAGGGAAATGAGGAGACCCAGTACTTC
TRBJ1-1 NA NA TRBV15 CATSRDGGGWTEAFF TGTGCCACCAGCAGAGACGGCGGGGGGTGGACTGAAGCTTTCTTT
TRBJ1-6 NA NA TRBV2 CASSRDFNSPLHF TGTGCCAGCAGCCGGGATTTTAATTCACCCCTCCACTTT
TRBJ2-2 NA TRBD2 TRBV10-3 CAISDSGGAGELFF TGTGCCATCAGTGATAGCGGGGGGGCCGGGGAGCTGTTTTTT
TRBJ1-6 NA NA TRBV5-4 CASSLVEGSSPLHF TGTGCCAGCAGCTTGGTGGAGGGTAGTTCACCCCTCCACTTT
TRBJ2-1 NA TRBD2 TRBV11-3 CASSLYSSGSINNEQFF TGTGCCAGCAGCTTGTACTCGAGCGGGAGTATAAACAATGAGCAGTTCTTC
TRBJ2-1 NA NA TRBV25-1 CASSDQLPGLLHPEQFF TGTGCCAGCAGTGACCAGCTACCGGGACTTCTCCACCCTGAGCAGTTCTTC
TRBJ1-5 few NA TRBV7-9 CASSLATIDGRVQPQHF TGTGCCAGCAGCTTAGCGACGATCGACGGGAGGGTCCAGCCCCAGCATTTT
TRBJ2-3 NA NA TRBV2 CASSEQGQVTDTQYF TGTGCCAGCAGTGAACAGGGTCAAGTCACAGATACGCAGTATTTT
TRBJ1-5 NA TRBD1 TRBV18 CASSPQRTGNNQPQHF TGTGCCAGCTCACCACAGAGGACAGGGAACAATCAGCCCCAGCATTTT
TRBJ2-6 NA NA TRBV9 CASSEEGSASGANVLTF TGTGCCAGCAGCGAGGAGGGCAGCGCCTCTGGGGCCAACGTCCTGACTTTC
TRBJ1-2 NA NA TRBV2 CASRVGGGYGYTF TGTGCCAGCCGCGTGGGGGGGGGCTATGGCTACACCTTC
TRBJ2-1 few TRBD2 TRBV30 CAWSLREVPYNEQFF TGTGCCTGGAGTTTGCGGGAGGTTCCCTACAATGAGCAGTTCTTC
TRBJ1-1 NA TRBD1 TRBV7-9 CASSGTANTEAFF TGTGCCAGCAGCGGGACAGCGAACACTGAAGCTTTCTTT
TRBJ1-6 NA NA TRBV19 CATRSGRNNSPLHF TGTGCCACCCGATCAGGCAGAAATAATTCACCCCTCCACTTT
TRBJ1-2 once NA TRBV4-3 CASSQDSANYGYTF TGCGCCAGCAGCCAAGATAGCGCTAACTATGGCTACACCTTC
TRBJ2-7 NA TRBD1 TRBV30 CAWSGQGHYEQYF TGTGCCTGGAGCGGACAGGGGCACTACGAGCAGTACTTC
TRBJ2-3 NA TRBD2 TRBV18 CASSPLAGSTDTQYF TGTGCCAGCTCACCCTTAGCGGGGAGCACAGATACGCAGTATTTT
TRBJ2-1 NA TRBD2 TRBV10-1 CASSEPGAGGRYEQFF TGCGCCAGCAGTGAGCCGGGGGCGGGGGGGCGTTATGAGCAGTTCTTC
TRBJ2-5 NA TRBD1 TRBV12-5 CASGFGQGPQETQYF TGTGCTAGTGGTTTTGGACAGGGCCCTCAAGAGACCCAGTACTTC
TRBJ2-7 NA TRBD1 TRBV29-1 CSARDRGSSYEQYF TGCAGCGCCCGGGACAGGGGAAGCTCCTACGAGCAGTACTTC
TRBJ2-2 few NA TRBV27 CASSLGQITGELFF TGTGCCAGCAGTTTAGGGCAGATCACCGGGGAGCTGTTTTTT
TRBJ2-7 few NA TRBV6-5 CASSRTAGDVDEQYF TGTGCCAGCAGCCGTACTGCAGGGGATGTGGACGAGCAGTACTTC
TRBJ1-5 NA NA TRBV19 CASMPGYNQPQHF TGTGCCAGTATGCCAGGGTACAATCAGCCCCAGCATTTT
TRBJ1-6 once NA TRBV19 CASRPADVYNSPLHF TGTGCCAGTAGACCTGCGGATGTCTATAATTCACCCCTCCACTTT
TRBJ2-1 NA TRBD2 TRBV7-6 CASSLGMGGGTYNEQFF TGTGCCAGCAGCTTAGGAATGGGCGGGGGGACCTACAATGAGCAGTTCTTC
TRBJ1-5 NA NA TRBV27 CASRIRADSNQPQHF TGTGCCAGCAGGATCAGGGCTGATAGCAATCAGCCCCAGCATTTT
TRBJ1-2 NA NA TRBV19 CASSLSPQALLNYGYTF TGTGCCAGTAGTCTGAGTCCACAGGCACTACTTAACTATGGCTACACCTTC
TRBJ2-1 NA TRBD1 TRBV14 CASRQQGSYNEQFF TGTGCCAGCAGACAACAGGGGTCCTACAATGAGCAGTTCTTC
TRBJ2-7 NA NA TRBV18 CASSSGTQAYEQYF TGTGCCAGCTCATCCGGGACACAAGCCTACGAGCAGTACTTC
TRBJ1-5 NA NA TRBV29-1 CSVASRGSDQPQHF TGCAGCGTTGCGTCCAGGGGCAGTGATCAGCCCCAGCATTTT